This TCR beta chain was observed in a study of T cells in tuberculosis. With 3 bases removed from V and 2 bases from J, the gap between germline ends came to 5 bases. Germline V CDR1 and CDR2: WSHSY, SAAADI. The CDR3 runs 13 residues. Some clones are missing from TCRdb's copy, which holds only in-frame ones; the method was immunoSEQ multiplex PCR. Of tens of thousands of clones listed, about 95% are singletons. The chain recombines TRBV10-2 with TRBJ1-5; maybe TRBD1 (5 bases). The TCR comes from a donor aged 5 to 30 with latent tuberculosis or without tuberculosis infection. Sequencing was performed on PBMCs. The DNA of the CDR3 is TGCGCCAGCAGTGAAGGGGGCAATCAGCCCCAGCATTTT. This gives the protein CASSEGGNQPQHF.